One T cell receptor beta chain is described in this entry. Its target is unknown. Compared with germline, one end of the junction differs, possibly owing to a read error. A second PCR, run for about 7 to 12 cycles, used a sample-barcoded 5' primer plus a J-beta primer mix. TCRdb used MiXCR to reprocess the 5' RACE reads, holding one entry per CDR3 protein. The data show about 900,000 distinct CDR3 sequences, with 55% to 65% seen just once and 25% to 35% held by the top ten. The CDR3 runs 11 residues. In germline, CDR1 is SEHNR, CDR2 FQNEAQ (reference sequence). The sample originates from a study of blood T cells in healthy people across ages. Study-level points and caveats: Unknown CMV status may confound age-related changes in expanded clones.

Every donor gave 9 to 10 milliliters of peripheral blood. Sequencing was performed on blood. The origin of this receptor is a man aged 25-40 years in good health. The chain uses TRBV7-9 and TRBJ2-5; 8 bases line up with TRBD1. The CDR3 sequence: CPRGPQETQYF. CDR3 coding DNA: TGCCCCAGGGGGCCCCAAGAGACCCAGTACTTC.